Following are 14 T cell receptor beta chains from one sample sequenced in a study of blood T cell repertoires in COVID-19. This table comes from immunoSEQ multiplex PCR, and its TCRdb copy is limited to in-frame clones, with some not included. Of roughly 260,000 clones in the sample, over 80% were seen once. Sequencing was carried out using peripheral blood. The receptors derive from a woman in her thirties or forties with acute or convalescent COVID-19.

The chain uses TRBV19 and TRBJ1-2, with no clear D. Trimming stripped 3 bases from V and 1 base from J, with 9 bases between. Germline CDR1 reads LNHDA; CDR2 reads SQIVND (reference sequence). This CDR3 spans 14 amino acids. The CDR3 here is CASSIFPDNYGYTF. The CDR3 nucleotides are TGTGCCAGTAGTATCTTCCCAGATAACTATGGCTACACCTTC.

The V call is TRBV29-1, the J call TRBJ1-1; D unclear. This CDR3 comprises 11 residues. V was pared by 7 bases and J by 4 bases, with 10 bases between. In germline, CDR1 is SQVTM, CDR2 ANQGSEA. Here the CDR3 reads CSAARGTEAFF. CDR3 in DNA: TGCAGCGCCGCTCGGGGCACTGAAGCTTTCTTT.

The chain links TRBV11-2 to TRBJ1-5, with D unresolved. Germline V gives CDR1 SGHAT, CDR2 FQNNGV. The CDR3 length is 13 residues. Trimming stripped 5 bases from V and 7 bases from J, with 12 bases between. This CDR3 reads CASSHAGEQPQHF. The CDR3 bases are TGTGCCAGCAGCCATGCGGGAGAACAGCCCCAGCATTTT.

This clone was seen just once. The CDR3 reads CASSLGGASTDTQYF. The CDR3 DNA follows: TGTGCCAGCAGCCTCGGGGGGGCTAGCACAGATACGCAGTATTTT. The rearrangement links TRBV7-7 to TRBJ2-3, with 8 bases identical to TRBD2. This CDR3 has 15 residues. CDR1 SSHAT and CDR2 FNYEAQ come from the germline V gene (reference sequence). After removal of 5 bases from V and 0 bases from J, the junction contained 4 bases not matched to a gene.

J is TRBJ2-1 and V is TRBV7-3; tentatively, D is TRBD2 (6 bases). CDR3 length: 16 residues. CDR1 and CDR2 from the germline V gene are SGHTA and FQGTGA. Between the trimmed V and J ends, which lost 5 bases and 7 bases, there was a span of 21 bases. CDR3 sequence: CASSPSGGLSGNEQFF. In nucleotides, the CDR3 is TGTGCCAGCAGCCCTTCTGGGGGACTCTCAGGAAATGAGCAGTTCTTC. Looking up the rest from reference TRBV7-3 and TRBJ2-1 gives the full variable domain: GAGVSQTPSNKVTEKGKYVELRCDPISGHTALYWYRQSLGQGPEFLIYFQGTGAADDSGLPNDRFFAVRPEGSVSTLKIQRTERGDSAVYLCASSPSGGLSGNEQFFGPGTRLTVL.

The CDR3, as DNA: TGTGCCAGCAGAAAACCCCTACTCCTGATTCGTGAAGGAAACACCATATATTTT. Encoded protein: CASRKPLLLIREGNTIYF. This chain links TRBV28 with TRBJ1-3; D is unclear. The germline V and J ends were trimmed by 6 bases and 4 bases, with 25 bases remaining between them. CDR1 MDHEN and CDR2 SYDVKM come from the germline V gene. This CDR3 has 18 residues.

V and J are TRBV2 and TRBJ2-1; TRBD1 is a possible D gene (6 bases). The V end lost 4 bases, the J end lost 2 bases, and 12 bases lay between the germline ends. Germline-derived CDR1 and CDR2 are SNHLY and FYNNEI. The CDR3 loop spans 15 amino acids. The DNA for the CDR3 is TGTGCCAGCAGTGTGGGGCAGGGGACCTACAATGAGCAGTTCTTC. Its translation is CASSVGQGTYNEQFF.

CDR3 amino acids: CASSIGAQRGPRFGEQFF. The CDR3 nucleotides read TGTGCCAGTAGTATAGGGGCCCAGCGGGGGCCACGGTTCGGTGAGCAGTTCTTC. V gene TRBV19 combines with J gene TRBJ2-1; TRBD2 matches at 8 bases. V lost 1 base to trimming and J lost 9 bases; unmatched junction nucleotides: 17. The CDR3 extends over 18 amino acids. From germline, CDR1 is LNHDA and CDR2 SQIVND (reference sequence).

The chain carries TRBV11-2 and TRBJ2-5, with 7 bases that match TRBD2. The CDR3 is made up of 14 amino acids. The V segment lost 5 bases and the J segment 5 bases; nucleotides outside the gene matches: 8. Germline-derived CDR1 and CDR2 are SGHAT and FQNNGV. The CDR3 nucleotides are TGTGCCAGCAGCCAACCGGGGGGAGACGAGACCCAGTACTTC. Protein sequence: CASSQPGGDETQYF. Together with reference TRBV11-2 and TRBJ2-5, the CDR3 gives the full variable domain: EAGVAQSPRYKIIEKRQSVAFWCNPISGHATLYWYQQILGQGPKLLIQFQNNGVVDDSQLPKDRFSAERLKGVDSTLKIQPAKLEDSAVYLCASSQPGGDETQYFGPGTRLLVL.

This clone was counted once. V usage is TRBV23-1 and J usage is TRBJ2-7, with TRBD1 as a possible D gene (5 bases). TRBV23-1 is an ORF; its function is uncertain. The CDR3 is 14 amino acids. Trimming removed 0 bases at V and 5 bases at J, with 11 bases between. The DNA for the CDR3 is TGCGCCAGCAGTCAATCGAGACAGCTCCACGAGCAGTACGTC. This encodes CASSQSRQLHEQYV.

J is TRBJ2-3 and V is TRBV13; unclear D gene. V was cut by 5 bases and J by 1 base, with 16 bases left in between. The germline V gene encodes CDR1 PRHDT and CDR2 FYEKMQ (reference sequence). The length of the CDR3 is 16 residues. The CDR3 coding sequence is TGTGCCAGCAGCCTAAGGAGCTTACGGGGCACAGATACGCAGTATTTT. Translating gives CASSLRSLRGTDTQYF. The variable domain in full, completed from reference TRBV13 and TRBJ2-3, reads AAGVIQSPRHLIKEKRETATLKCYPIPRHDTVYWYQQGPGQDPQFLISFYEKMQSDKGSIPDRFSAQQFSDYHSELNMSSLELGDSALYFCASSLRSLRGTDTQYFGPGTRLTVL.

The V call is TRBV5-1, the J call TRBJ1-1; weak D call: TRBD1 (5 bases). The V gene's germline CDR1 is SGHRS and CDR2 YFSETQ. The CDR3 is 14 amino acids. V was cut by 0 bases and J by 3 bases, with 9 bases left in between. The CDR3, as DNA: TGCGCCAGCAGCTTGGAGGGGTCATACACTGAAGCTTTCTTT. It encodes CASSLEGSYTEAFF.

CDR3 nucleotide sequence: TGTGCCAGCAGCCAGACTAGCGGGTCGACCGGGGAGCTGTTTTTT. This gives the protein CASSQTSGSTGELFF. The chain joins TRBV5-4 to TRBJ2-2; 10 positions agree with TRBD2. V shed 4 bases, J shed 5 bases, and the junction held 5 bases outside the gene matches. CDR1 SGHNT and CDR2 YYREEE come from the germline V gene (reference sequence). CDR3 length: 15 residues.

CDR3 protein: CASSDFSGGFSHGYTF. Here the CDR3 DNA reads TGTGCCAGCAGTGACTTTTCAGGGGGCTTTAGCCATGGCTACACCTTC. The chain recombines TRBV6-1 with TRBJ1-2; the match to TRBD1 covers 8 bases. V lost 3 bases and J lost 6; bases outside the gene matches: 12. From germline, CDR1 is MNHNS and CDR2 SASEGT. CDR3 length: 16 residues.